This TCR beta chain was profiled in a study of cytomegalovirus exposure and HLA in healthy donors. General study results and limits: Researchers catalogued some 160 TCR beta chains as cytomegalovirus-associated. The HLA-A and HLA-B alleles of most subjects were reportedly predicted accurately from TCR beta sequences. Across donors, most TCRs were seen rarely, yet some public ones were widespread.

Trimming left V 5 bases short and J 3 bases short, with 10 bases between. This CDR3 spans 13 amino acids. From germline, CDR1 is KGHSH and CDR2 LQKENI. Researchers ran the PCR with 60 Vbeta and 13 Jbeta primers. Data came from immunoSEQ multiplex PCR; TCRdb stores just in-frame clones and leaves some out. This sample carries approximately 190,000 clones, around four fifths of them seen once, and the ten largest clones take under 0.9%. This clone was counted between two and nine times. The antigen is unknown. The TCR sequence derives from a woman in her late teens or twenties in good health and CMV-seronegative. The chain couples TRBV18 to TRBJ1-1; D ambiguous. Sample: PBMCs. The CDR3 region is CASSTERDTEAFF. CDR3 nucleotide sequence: TGTGCCAGCTCAACGGAGCGAGACACTGAAGCTTTCTTT.